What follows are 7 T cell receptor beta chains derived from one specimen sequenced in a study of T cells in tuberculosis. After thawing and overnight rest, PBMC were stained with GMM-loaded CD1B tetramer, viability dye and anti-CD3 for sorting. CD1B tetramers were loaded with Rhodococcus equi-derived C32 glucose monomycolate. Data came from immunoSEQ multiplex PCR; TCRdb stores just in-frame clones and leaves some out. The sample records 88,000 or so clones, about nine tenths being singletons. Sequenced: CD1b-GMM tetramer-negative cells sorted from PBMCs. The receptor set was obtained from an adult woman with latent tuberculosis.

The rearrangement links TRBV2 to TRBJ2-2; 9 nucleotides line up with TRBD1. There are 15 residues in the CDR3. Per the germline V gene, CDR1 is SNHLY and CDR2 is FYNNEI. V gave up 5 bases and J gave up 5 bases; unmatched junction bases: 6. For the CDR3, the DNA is TGTGCCAGCAGTCGGGACAGGGATGCGACCGGGGAGCTGTTTTTT. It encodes CASSRDRDATGELFF.

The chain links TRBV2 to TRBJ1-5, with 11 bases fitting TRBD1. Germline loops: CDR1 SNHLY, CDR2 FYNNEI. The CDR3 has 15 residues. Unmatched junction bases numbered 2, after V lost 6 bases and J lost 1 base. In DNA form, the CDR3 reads TGTGCCAGCAGCGGGACAGGGGGGAGCAATCAGCCCCAGCATTTT. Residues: CASSGTGGSNQPQHF.

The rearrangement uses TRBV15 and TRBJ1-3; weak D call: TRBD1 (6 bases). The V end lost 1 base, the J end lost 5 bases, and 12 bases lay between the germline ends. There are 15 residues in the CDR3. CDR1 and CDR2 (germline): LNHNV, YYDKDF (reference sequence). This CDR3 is CATSRAGTPRNTIYF. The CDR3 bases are TGTGCCACCAGCAGAGCCGGGACACCCCGAAACACCATATATTTT.

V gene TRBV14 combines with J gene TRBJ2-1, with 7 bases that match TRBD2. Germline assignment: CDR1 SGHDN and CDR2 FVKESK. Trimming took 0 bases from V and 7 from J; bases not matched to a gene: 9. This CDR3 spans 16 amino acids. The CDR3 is CASSQDQAGFGNEQFF. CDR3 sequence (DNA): TGTGCCAGCAGCCAAGATCAAGCGGGGTTCGGAAATGAGCAGTTCTTC.

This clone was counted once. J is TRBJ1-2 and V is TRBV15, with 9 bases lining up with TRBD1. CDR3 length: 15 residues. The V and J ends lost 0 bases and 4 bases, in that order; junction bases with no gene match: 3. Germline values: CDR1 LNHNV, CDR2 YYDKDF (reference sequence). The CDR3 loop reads CATSREGQGGYGYTF. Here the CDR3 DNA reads TGTGCCACCAGCAGAGAGGGACAGGGAGGCTATGGCTACACCTTC.

The CDR3 sequence: CASRLQGESEAFF. As DNA, the CDR3 is TGTGCCAGTAGGCTACAGGGGGAATCTGAAGCTTTCTTT. This chain connects TRBV19 to TRBJ1-1, with 8 positions matching TRBD1. V dropped 6 bases and J dropped 6; count of bases not matched to a gene: 6. From germline, CDR1 is LNHDA and CDR2 SQIVND (reference sequence). The CDR3 sequence is 13 residues long.

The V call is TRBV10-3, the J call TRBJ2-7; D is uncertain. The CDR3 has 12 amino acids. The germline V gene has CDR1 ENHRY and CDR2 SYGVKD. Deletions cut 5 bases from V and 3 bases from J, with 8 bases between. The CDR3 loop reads CAISSHLYEQYF. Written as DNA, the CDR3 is TGTGCCATCAGTTCACACCTCTACGAGCAGTACTTC.